The 10 T cell receptor beta chains listed next were all sequenced from one sample in a study of a mutant IDH1 vaccine in newly diagnosed glioma. Time point given: week 11, during vaccination. Topical imiquimod was applied with each vaccine dose, which held 300 ug of mutant IDH1 20-mer peptide. Their antigens are not known. Assay: immunoSEQ multiplex PCR; the TCRdb copy retains only in-frame clones and omits some. The data contain tens of thousands of clones, 75% to 85% of them singletons. The starting material was PBMCs, obtained from a glioma patient whose treatment included an IDH1 peptide vaccine. These receptors originate from a man aged 45 to 65 with glioma.

This chain uses TRBV5-1 with TRBJ1-1, with 9 bases that match TRBD1. V trimming: 4 bases; J trimming: 2 bases; junction bases outside the gene matches: 9. Germline V gene data show CDR1 as SGHRS and CDR2 as YFSETQ. The CDR3 extends over 16 amino acids. CDR3 protein: CASSRRPDRGNTEAFF. The CDR3 bases are TGCGCCAGCAGCCGGAGGCCGGACAGGGGAAACACTGAAGCTTTCTTT.

V gene TRBV7-8 combines with J gene TRBJ2-7, with a tentative D call TRBD2 (6 bases). The CDR3 sequence is 14 residues long. V was pared by 5 bases and J by 5 bases, with 16 bases between. Per the germline V gene, CDR1 is SGHVS and CDR2 is FQNEAQ. The CDR3 DNA follows: TGTGCCAGCAGCCTGCGACTAGGGTATCACGAGCAGTACTTC. Protein sequence: CASSLRLGYHEQYF.

In DNA, the CDR3 is TGTGCCAGCAGACCCGGGGGTCTAAACACCATATATTTT. Its translation is CASRPGGLNTIYF. This chain joins TRBV14 and TRBJ1-3, with TRBD1 as a possible D gene (5 bases). The length of the CDR3 is 13 residues. The V gene's germline CDR1 is SGHDN and CDR2 FVKESK. The V gene lost 6 bases and the J gene lost 6 bases, with 12 bases spanning the gap. Together with reference TRBV14 and TRBJ1-3, the CDR3 gives the full variable domain: EAGVTQFPSHSVIEKGQTVTLRCDPISGHDNLYWYRRVMGKEIKFLLHFVKESKQDESGMPNNRFLAERTGGTYSTLKVQPAELEDSGVYFCASRPGGLNTIYFGEGSWLTVV.

This clone was observed a handful of times. This chain joins TRBV30 and TRBJ1-5, with a weak D call TRBD1 (5 bases). The V gene lost 4 bases and the J gene lost 5 bases, with 12 bases spanning the gap. Germline V gene data show CDR1 as GTSNPN and CDR2 as SVGIG (reference sequence). CDR3 length: 13 amino acids. In nucleotides, the CDR3 is TGTGCCTGGACTGTGGGGGGGGATCAGCCCCAGCATTTT. Translation: CAWTVGGDQPQHF. Complete variable domain (other parts from reference TRBV30 and TRBJ1-5): SQTIHQWPATLVQPVGSPLSLECTVEGTSNPNLYWYRQAAGRGLQLLFYSVGIGQISSEVPQNLSASRPQDRQFILSSKKLLLSDSGFYLCAWTVGGDQPQHFGDGTRLSIL.

The chain recombines TRBV6-5 with TRBJ1-4, with unresolved D. The CDR3 consists of 14 residues. The V end lost 6 bases, the J end lost 7 bases, and 15 bases lay between the germline ends. Germline CDR1 and CDR2: MNHEY and SVGAGI. CDR3 in DNA: TGTGCCAGCAGAAGGGCGGGTGGAAGTGAAAAACTGTTTTTT. It codes for CASRRAGGSEKLFF.

The V gene is TRBV19, the J gene TRBJ2-4; TRBD2 agrees at 8 bases. The junction had 12 bases not matched to a gene; V was cut back by 5 bases and J by 0 bases. This CDR3 contains 18 residues. The germline V gene encodes CDR1 LNHDA and CDR2 SQIVND (reference sequence). CDR3 sequence: CASSSSRLAPLAKNIQYF. CDR3 nucleotide sequence: TGTGCCAGTAGTTCCTCCCGACTAGCGCCCCTAGCCAAAAACATTCAGTACTTC.

The chain links TRBV4-3 to TRBJ2-3, with 10 bases fitting TRBD2. This CDR3 has 15 amino acids. Germline CDR1 LGHNA, CDR2 YSLEER. The J segment lost 5 bases and the V segment lost 5 bases, leaving 7 bases of the junction unmatched. The CDR3 nucleotides read TGCGCCAGCAGCAAAAGCGGGGGGGCCATAGATACGCAGTATTTT. Amino acids: CASSKSGGAIDTQYF.

V is TRBV9 and J is TRBJ2-1, with 10 bases fitting TRBD2. With V trimmed by 1 base and J by 7 bases, 8 bases remained unmatched. The germline gives CDR1 SGDLS, CDR2 YYNGEE. The CDR3 has 16 amino acids. The CDR3 sequence is CASSVLSGRTWNEQFF. CDR3 DNA sequence: TGTGCCAGCAGCGTACTTAGCGGGAGGACTTGGAATGAGCAGTTCTTC.

The V and J genes are TRBV19 and TRBJ1-3; no clear D. V was shortened by 3 bases and J by 0 bases, with 3 bases between the two germline ends. The V gene's germline CDR1 is LNHDA and CDR2 SQIVND (reference sequence). The CDR3 totals 13 residues. CDR3 residues: CASSMGSGNTIYF. In DNA form, the CDR3 reads TGTGCCAGTAGTATGGGCTCTGGAAACACCATATATTTT.

CDR3 amino acids: CASSPFVTGGSEGEQFF. CDR3 DNA: TGTGCCAGCAGCCCATTTGTAACGGGAGGGTCCGAGGGGGAGCAGTTCTTC. The chain links TRBV27 to TRBJ2-1; 8 bases are shared with TRBD2. This CDR3 is 17 amino acids long. V dropped 6 bases and J dropped 10; count of bases not matched to a gene: 20. CDR1 MNHEY and CDR2 SMNVEV come from the germline V gene (reference sequence).